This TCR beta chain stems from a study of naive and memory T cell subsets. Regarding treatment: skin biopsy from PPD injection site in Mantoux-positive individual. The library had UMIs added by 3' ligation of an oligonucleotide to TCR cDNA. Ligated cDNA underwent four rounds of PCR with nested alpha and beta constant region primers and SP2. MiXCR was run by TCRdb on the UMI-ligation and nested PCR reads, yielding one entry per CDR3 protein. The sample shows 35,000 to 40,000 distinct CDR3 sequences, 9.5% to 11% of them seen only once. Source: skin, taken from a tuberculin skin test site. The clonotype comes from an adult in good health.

The DNA of the CDR3 is TGTGCCAGCAGCTCGGCAGCAACTAATGAAAAACTGTTTTTT. It translates to CASSSAATNEKLFF. The rearrangement joins TRBV7-9 to TRBJ1-4; D not resolved. V lost 4 bases to trimming and J lost 0 bases, with 6 bases between them. The CDR3 loop spans 14 amino acids. Germline V gene data show CDR1 as SEHNR and CDR2 as FQNEAQ (reference sequence). Supplemented by reference TRBV7-9 and TRBJ1-4, the full variable domain reads DTGVSQNPRHKITKRGQNVTFRCDPISEHNRLYWYRQTLGQGPEFLTYFQNEAQLEKSRLLSDRFSAERPKGSFSTLEIQRTEQGDSAMYLCASSSAATNEKLFFGSGTQLSVL.